The rows below give T cell receptor beta chains drawn from one sample of a study of glioma-infiltrating T cells. From the multiplex PCR reads, TCRdb called clonotypes with MiXCR, one entry per CDR3 protein. Found here are 300,000 to 400,000 distinct CDR3 sequences, 41% of them singletons; the top ten hold more than 10%. Sample: glioma tissue, nonneoplastic brain tissue, or PBMCs (not recorded which). Receptors were obtained from a human donor with low-grade glioma or glioblastoma, undergoing nonglioma brain surgery, or in good health (not recorded which). The CDR3 runs from the conserved cysteine through the conserved F or W. Fields, in order: CDR3 length, J gene, D gene, V gene, CDR3 protein. The D gene is left open where the match is weak.

length: 12
J: TRBJ1-3
D: .
V: TRBV15
CDR3: CATSRDANTIYF

length: 15
J: TRBJ1-6
D: TRBD1
V: TRBV6-5
CDR3: CASRERDREGSPLHF

length: 12
J: TRBJ2-1
D: .
V: TRBV3-1
CDR3: CASSQRWNEQFF

length: 11
J: TRBJ1-1
D: .
V: TRBV28
CDR3: CASSFVAEAFF

length: 15
J: TRBJ1-3
D: .
V: TRBV7-9
CDR3: CASSFGEQLGNTIYF

length: 12
J: TRBJ1-2
D: .
V: TRBV10-3
CDR3: CASRGVGYGYTF

length: 15
J: TRBJ2-3
D: TRBD2
V: TRBV7-2
CDR3: CASSFSGRVTDTQYF

length: 15
J: TRBJ1-1
D: .
V: TRBV10-3
CDR3: CAISGTLPRDTEAFF

length: 15
J: TRBJ2-1
D: .
V: TRBV5-4
CDR3: CASSFPSVDYNEQFF

length: 15
J: TRBJ1-2
D: TRBD1
V: TRBV27
CDR3: CASGFLQGANYGYTF

length: 12
J: TRBJ2-1
D: .
V: TRBV6-2/TRBV6-3
CDR3: CASSWPTHEQFF

length: 13
J: TRBJ2-7
D: .
V: TRBV4-2
CDR3: CASSQSGQSPPHF

length: 17
J: TRBJ1-1
D: .
V: TRBV15
CDR3: CATSGVSGGSLNTEAFF

length: 11
J: TRBJ2-1
D: .
V: TRBV20-1
CDR3: CSARDLYEQFF

length: 13
J: TRBJ1-2
D: .
V: TRBV28
CDR3: CASSSNRDYGYTF

length: 15
J: TRBJ2-1
D: TRBD2
V: TRBV4-3
CDR3: CASSERLAANNEQFF

length: 17
J: TRBJ2-1
D: .
V: TRBV5-4
CDR3: CASSLVSGLSSYNEQFF

length: 17
J: TRBJ2-7
D: .
V: TRBV7-6
CDR3: CASSLAERAPYSYEQCF

length: 15
J: TRBJ2-7
D: .
V: TRBV20-1
CDR3: CSARDRGWVVYEQYF

length: 14
J: TRBJ2-7
D: TRBD1
V: TRBV27
CDR3: CASSRTGIFYEQYF

length: 15
J: TRBJ2-3
D: TRBD2
V: TRBV5-1
CDR3: CASSLSGASTDTQYF

length: 13
J: TRBJ2-5
D: .
V: TRBV20-1
CDR3: CSAGLTIQETQYF

length: 15
J: TRBJ2-6
D: .
V: TRBV7-9
CDR3: CASSLGNLGANVLTF

length: 16
J: TRBJ2-1
D: TRBD2
V: TRBV2
CDR3: CASSLGLAGGPGEQFF

length: 14
J: TRBJ2-7
D: .
V: TRBV19
CDR3: CASSMETLFYEQYF

length: 14
J: TRBJ2-1
D: TRBD1
V: TRBV29-1
CDR3: CSARPGQSYNEQFF

length: 14
J: TRBJ2-1
D: TRBD2
V: TRBV28
CDR3: CASSSLAGDNEQFF

length: 15
J: TRBJ2-3
D: .
V: TRBV3-1
CDR3: CASSHSRARTDTQYF

length: 14
J: TRBJ2-7
D: .
V: TRBV7-9
CDR3: CASSLPGLSYEQYF

length: 16
J: TRBJ1-5
D: TRBD1
V: TRBV5-5
CDR3: CASSPRTGGEGQPQHF